Listed below are T cell receptor beta chains from one sample, sequenced in a study of CD8 T cells in ankylosing spondylitis. TCRdb reprocessed the 5' RACE reads via MiXCR and lists one record per CDR3 protein. The table includes roughly 280,000 distinct CDR3 sequences, over 15% detected once. Sequenced: blood, either unsorted or a sorted T cell fraction (not recorded which). All receptors derive from a male donor with ankylosing spondylitis or in good health (not recorded which). CDR3s leave out the opening cysteine and the closing phenylalanine or tryptophan. Fields, in order: V gene, J gene, CDR3 protein.

TRBV28	TRBJ2-1	ATEGTYNEQF
TRBV5-1	TRBJ1-2	ASSLLSQYGYT
TRBV27	TRBJ1-6	ASSRQGSNSPLH
TRBV6-5	TRBJ1-3	ASSYSDSVSGNTIY
TRBV6-5	TRBJ2-1	ASSYSPGGTGEQF
TRBV5-1	TRBJ1-2	ASSSGTLSLGHT
TRBV6-5	TRBJ2-3	ASSYSRVQY
TRBV20-1	TRBJ2-4	SALRTSGSKNIQY
TRBV5-1	TRBJ1-1	ASSLGLSDRANTEAF
TRBV6-5	TRBJ1-5	ASSYPGQDFNQPQH
TRBV21-1	TRBJ2-5	ANRGGIETQY
TRBV10-3	TRBJ2-3	AMRRGQDTDTQY
TRBV20-1	TRBJ2-3	SAREETRAFTDTQY
TRBV6-1	TRBJ2-1	ASRTSGTQAYNEQF
TRBV15	TRBJ2-3	ATSGRDTQY
TRBV10-3	TRBJ1-1	ANGGGTEAF
TRBV5-1	TRBJ2-3	ASSLGLAGSTDTQY
TRBV5-1	TRBJ1-1	ASSSIGGDTEAF
TRBV4-1	TRBJ1-5	ASSRGGLVLGYQPQH
TRBV6-6	TRBJ1-5	ASRRTQDQPQH
TRBV5-1	TRBJ2-5	ASNPGQGRETQY
TRBV5-1	TRBJ2-2	ASSLAASAGELF
TRBV12-3/TRBV12-4	TRBJ1-2	ASSLRSLGPGGYT
TRBV5-1	TRBJ1-1	ASSLGTANTEAF
TRBV4-2	TRBJ2-3	ASSQGLAGYTDTQY
TRBV7-3	TRBJ2-1	ASSSTGTFYNEQF
TRBV11-2	TRBJ2-3	ASSPASTQY
TRBV15	TRBJ1-2	ATSRAQGSNYGYT
TRBV5-1	TRBJ2-3	ASSQLQGLTDTQY
TRBV12-3/TRBV12-4	TRBJ2-3	ASSLGTGLLGTTDTQY
TRBV20-1	TRBJ1-5	SARDRVGQPQH
TRBV12-3/TRBV12-4	TRBJ2-3	ASTRGGWRAGTDTQY
TRBV9	TRBJ2-2	ASSQGLDTGELF
TRBV7-2	TRBJ2-5	ASSSPRTSGGNQY
TRBV10-3	TRBJ2-1	AISEGLASNEQF
TRBV21-1	TRBJ1-2	ASSEGQGDCYGYT
TRBV5-1	TRBJ1-3	ASSPWTAGSGNTIY
TRBV5-1	TRBJ2-2	ASSLVFAGGNTGELF
TRBV7-3	TRBJ2-3	ASSLRVSESTDTQY
TRBV28	TRBJ2-2	ASSASTGELF
TRBV27	TRBJ1-4	ASSSPDRGGKLF
TRBV5-1	TRBJ2-1	ASSLGQGLYNEQF